A single sample is the source of the 13 T cell receptor beta chains below, sequenced in a study of immune characteristics of hereditary and idiopathic chronic pancreatitis. The pancreas tissue came from patients undergoing total pancreatectomy with islet autotransplantation. The data were produced by immunoSEQ multiplex PCR, yet TCRdb's version contains in-frame clones alone and is incomplete. The table lists over 14,000 clones, 73% of them singletons. Sequencing was carried out using pancreas tissue with hereditary chronic pancreatitis. The origin of the receptors is a human donor with chronic pancreatitis.

CDR3 residues: CASTTLAGVRGFQETQYF. The CDR3 bases are TGTGCCAGCACCACGCTAGCGGGTGTTAGGGGGTTCCAAGAGACCCAGTACTTC. V usage is TRBV28 and J usage is TRBJ2-5, with 8 bases identical to TRBD2. The ends lost 7 bases at V and 1 base at J; junction bases unmatched: 17. The germline CDR1 and CDR2 sequences are MDHEN and SYDVKM. CDR3 length: 18 residues.

The chain carries TRBV12-3 or TRBV12-4 and TRBJ1-2; TRBD1 matches at 7 bases. V lost 3 bases to trimming and J lost 8 bases; unmatched junction nucleotides: 6. The length of the CDR3 is 13 residues. The CDR3 region is CASSFTGVRGYTF. CDR3 DNA sequence: TGTGCCAGCAGTTTTACAGGGGTGCGCGGCTACACCTTC.

Judged by abundance, this clone is medium-sized. The chain recombines TRBV20-1 with TRBJ2-7; 8 bases map to TRBD2. The V gene's germline CDR1 is DFQATT and CDR2 SNEGSKA (reference sequence). With V trimmed by 3 bases and J by 0 bases, 7 bases remained unmatched. This CDR3 has 15 amino acids. The CDR3 DNA follows: TGCAGTGCTAGTCGACTAGCGTCCTACTCCTACGAGCAGTACTTC. It translates to CSASRLASYSYEQYF.

This clone was picked up a small number of times. The J gene is TRBJ2-7, the V gene TRBV7-9, with D perhaps being TRBD1 or TRBD2 (5 bases each). The V gene's germline CDR1 is SEHNR and CDR2 FQNEAQ (reference sequence). The V gene lost 5 bases and the J gene lost 2 bases, with 16 bases spanning the gap. The CDR3 totals 15 residues. The chain's CDR3 is CASSASVGAPYEQYF. The CDR3 region has the DNA TGTGCCAGCAGCGCCTCAGTCGGGGCCCCCTACGAGCAGTACTTC.

This chain uses TRBV6-1 with TRBJ2-1; tentatively, D is TRBD1 or TRBD2 (5 bases each). CDR1 is MNHNS, CDR2 SASEGT, per germline. The CDR3 length is 16 residues. The V end was cut by 1 base, the J end by 10 bases, with 20 bases between. CDR3 sequence reads: CASSEEFGYTGGEQFF. The DNA for the CDR3 is TGTGCCAGCAGTGAAGAATTTGGGTATACAGGCGGGGAGCAGTTCTTC.

The chain carries TRBV27 and TRBJ1-4; the D gene is possibly TRBD1 (5 bases). V was trimmed by 6 bases and J by 8 bases, leaving 10 bases between them. The CDR3 is 12 amino acids. CDR1 and CDR2 (germline): MNHEY, SMNVEV (reference sequence). The CDR3 nucleotides are TGTGCCAGCAGGAGCTCAGGGGAAAAACTGTTTTTT. It specifies CASRSSGEKLFF.

This clone occurred a few times. The chain is built from TRBV6-5 and TRBJ1-1; D call uncertain. V lost 0 bases and J lost 0, with 5 bases in between. Per germline, CDR1 MNHEY and CDR2 SVGAGI. The CDR3 has 14 amino acids. This CDR3 is CASSYSIMNTEAFF. The DNA for the CDR3 is TGTGCCAGCAGTTACTCGATCATGAACACTGAAGCTTTCTTT.

In regard to this clone: At one end, the junction sequence differs from germline, possibly due to a read error. The CDR3 protein is CASGQRGRFWETQYF. DNA for the CDR3: TGTGCCAGCGGCCAAAGGGGCCGATTTTGGGAGACCCAGTACTTC. This chain uses TRBV14 with TRBJ2-5, with a weak D call TRBD1 (5 bases). CDR1 and CDR2 from the germline V gene are SGHDN and FVKESK. This CDR3 is 15 amino acids long.

The chain joins TRBV5-1 to TRBJ1-3; D might be TRBD1 (5 bases). Germline CDR1 and CDR2: SGHRS and YFSETQ. The CDR3 consists of 14 residues. With 1 base removed from V and 4 bases from J, the gap between germline ends came to 9 bases. Written as DNA, the CDR3 is TGCGCCAGCAGCTTGTCAGGGCCCGGAAACACCATATATTTT. Its translation is CASSLSGPGNTIYF.

V is TRBV4-1 and J is TRBJ2-4; 7 nucleotides align to TRBD2. The junction had 9 bases not matched to a gene; V was cut back by 0 bases and J by 1 base. The CDR3 loop spans 18 amino acids. Germline V gives CDR1 MGHRA, CDR2 YSYEKL. The CDR3 sequence: CASSQDVHREAAKNIQYF. CDR3 in DNA: TGCGCCAGCAGCCAAGACGTACACCGGGAGGCCGCCAAAAACATTCAGTACTTC.

The J gene is TRBJ1-2, the V gene TRBV21-1; the table calls TRBD1, which could not be checked here. TRBV21-1 is given as a pseudogene. The CDR3 is 15 amino acids. The DNA of the CDR3 is TGTGCCAGCAGCCAAGGGGGCGCAAAGGAAGGTGGCTACACCTTC. Translation: CASSQGGAKEGGYTF.

This sequence joins TRBV29-1 and TRBJ1-2, with D perhaps matching TRBD1 (5 bases). Germline V gene lookup returns CDR1 SQVTM and CDR2 ANQGSEA. V was trimmed by 3 bases and J by 8 bases, leaving 19 bases between them. CDR3 length: 14 residues. CDR3 in amino acids: CSVEDIVWGEGYTF. The CDR3 DNA reads as TGCAGCGTTGAGGATATTGTTTGGGGGGAAGGCTACACCTTC.

The chain combines TRBV24-1 with TRBJ2-2; the match to TRBD2 covers 9 bases. This CDR3 comprises 17 residues. V shed 10 bases and J 6 bases; nucleotides not matched to a gene: 17. The germline V gene encodes CDR1 KGHDR and CDR2 SFDVKD. The chain's CDR3 is CATSLGFAGGSPGELFF. DNA of the CDR3: TGTGCCACGAGTCTAGGGTTCGCGGGAGGGTCTCCCGGGGAGCTGTTTTTT.